The 10 T cell receptor beta chains below were found in one sample sequenced in a study of blood T cell repertoires in COVID-19. The table came from immunoSEQ multiplex PCR; TCRdb's copy has only in-frame clones and leaves some out. The table lists just over 650,000 clones, around 90% of them singletons. Specimen: peripheral blood. The receptors here all came from a young woman with acute or convalescent COVID-19.

The CDR3 protein is CASTHRGRTNEKLFF. CDR3 sequence (DNA): TGTGCCAGCACCCACAGGGGTCGGACTAATGAAAAACTGTTTTTT. This chain joins TRBV7-9 and TRBJ1-4; 7 nucleotides agree with TRBD1. The length of the CDR3 is 15 residues. Germline V gives CDR1 SEHNR, CDR2 FQNEAQ (reference sequence). Trimming took 7 bases from V and 2 from J; bases not matched to a gene: 7.

This sequence joins TRBV21-1 and TRBJ2-7; TRBD1, the table's D call, lacks a check against the DNA. TRBV21-1 is shown as a pseudogene. The CDR3 extends over 18 amino acids. Here the CDR3 reads CASSKTAARGTGKYEQYF. In DNA, the CDR3 is TGTGCCAGCAGCAAAACCGCGGCACGCGGGACAGGGAAATACGAGCAGTACTTC.

V is TRBV5-4 and J is TRBJ1-4, with 11 nucleotides matching TRBD1. The CDR3 has 17 amino acids. V shed 1 base, J shed 6 bases, and the junction held 8 bases outside the gene matches. Per germline, CDR1 SGHNT and CDR2 YYREEE (reference sequence). Here the CDR3 reads CASSLYFPGQGDEKLFF. CDR3 in DNA: TGTGCCAGCAGCTTGTACTTTCCGGGACAGGGGGATGAAAAACTGTTTTTT.

This clone was recorded only once. The chain carries TRBV6-5 and TRBJ2-1, with a possible D match to TRBD2 (6 bases). V dropped 0 bases and J dropped 9 bases, with 15 bases sitting between them. Germline values: CDR1 MNHEY, CDR2 SVGAGI. There are 15 residues in the CDR3. The DNA for the CDR3 is TGTGCCAGCAGTTACTCTGGCGGGGTTATAGGTGAGCAGTTCTTC. It translates to CASSYSGGVIGEQFF.

J is TRBJ1-2 and V is TRBV28, with D possibly matching TRBD1 (5 bases). The CDR3 is 13 amino acids. V lost 6 bases to trimming and J lost 5 bases, with 13 bases between them. CDR1 is MDHEN, CDR2 SYDVKM, per germline. The CDR3 nucleotides read TGTGCCAGCAGCCATGACAGCCTATATGGCTACACCTTC. Its protein product is CASSHDSLYGYTF.

The gene calls are TRBV5-5 and TRBJ1-6; D ambiguous. Germline CDR1 and CDR2: SGHKS and YYEKEE (reference sequence). Trimming pared 4 bases from V and 4 bases from J, leaving 12 bases between. The CDR3 is made up of 15 amino acids. The CDR3 here is CASSPDFLYNSPLHF. CDR3 nucleotides: TGTGCCAGCAGCCCCGACTTCTTGTATAATTCACCCCTCCACTTT.

The V and J genes are TRBV7-3 and TRBJ1-6, with TRBD1 matching over 10 bases. The length of the CDR3 is 14 residues. V lost 2 bases, J lost 10 bases, and 2 bases stayed unmatched. The germline V gene encodes CDR1 SGHTA and CDR2 FQGTGA. The chain's CDR3 is CASSLGTGESPLHF. CDR3 sequence (DNA): TGTGCCAGCAGCTTAGGGACAGGGGAATCACCCCTCCACTTT.

This chain joins TRBV18 and TRBJ1-1, with D uncertain. There are 14 residues in the CDR3. V dropped 8 bases and J dropped 1 base, with 14 bases sitting between them. CDR1 KGHSH and CDR2 LQKENI come from the germline V gene. This CDR3 is CASRRDPANTEAFF. Here the CDR3 DNA reads TGTGCCAGCCGACGGGATCCTGCGAACACTGAAGCTTTCTTT.

V and J are TRBV6-5 and TRBJ1-1, with D perhaps matching TRBD1 (6 bases). Trimming removed 5 bases from V and 4 bases from J, with 17 bases in between. Germline V gene data show CDR1 as MNHEY and CDR2 as SVGAGI. This CDR3 comprises 15 residues. The CDR3 protein is CASSPGIARGTEAFF. Written as DNA, the CDR3 is TGTGCCAGCAGTCCCGGTATCGCCAGGGGCACTGAAGCTTTCTTT.

V and J are TRBV9 and TRBJ1-4; D may be TRBD1 (6 bases). Germline loops: CDR1 SGDLS, CDR2 YYNGEE. The CDR3 covers 13 residues. V lost 3 bases and J 8 bases, leaving 11 bases between the germline ends. The CDR3 spells CASSDRGGEKLFF. The CDR3, as DNA: TGTGCCAGCAGCGATCGGGGGGGCGAAAAACTGTTTTTT.